These 22 T cell receptor beta chains originate from one sample sequenced in a study of blood T cell repertoires in COVID-19. The data were produced by immunoSEQ multiplex PCR, yet TCRdb's version contains in-frame clones alone and is incomplete. Of 250,000 to 350,000 clones listed, approximately 92% are singletons. Sequenced: PBMCs or T cells enriched from blood (not recorded which). These receptors originate from a woman aged 25-40 years who had recovered from COVID-19.

The rearrangement links TRBV27 to TRBJ2-7; the D gene is possibly TRBD2 (6 bases). Germline assignment: CDR1 MNHEY and CDR2 SMNVEV (reference sequence). Trimming took 1 base from V and 2 from J, leaving 12 bases between them. This CDR3 has 15 residues. The DNA for the CDR3 is TGTGCCAGCAGTTTATTCGGGAGATCTACCTACGAGCAGTACTTC. Protein sequence: CASSLFGRSTYEQYF.

A note on this clone: A far larger clone lies a single base away; this is likely a read error. This chain connects TRBV28 to TRBJ2-3, with 11 bases fitting TRBD2. Germline V CDR1 and CDR2: MDHEN, SYDVKM. Germline trimming cut 4 bases from V and 0 bases from J; bases unmatched to any gene: 0. This CDR3 region has 15 residues. The CDR3 reads CASSWTSGSTDTQYF. The CDR3 region has the DNA TGTGCCAGCAGTTGGACTAGCGGGAGCACAGATACGCAGTATTTT.

The table lists this clone with a count of one. The J gene is TRBJ2-3, the V gene TRBV4-2; D perhaps matches TRBD2 (5 bases). The CDR3 totals 14 residues. Trimming removed 6 bases at V and 2 bases at J, with 12 bases between. Germline values: CDR1 LGHNA, CDR2 YNFKEQ. DNA of the CDR3: TGTGCCAGCAGTCCTCAGCGGTTCACAGATACGCAGTATTTT. It translates to CASSPQRFTDTQYF.

This rearrangement joins TRBV6-5 to TRBJ1-2; the match to TRBD1 covers 8 bases. This CDR3 spans 15 amino acids. The germline V gene encodes CDR1 MNHEY and CDR2 SVGAGI. Trimming took 3 bases from V and 8 from J; bases not matched to a gene: 11. In DNA, the CDR3 is TGTGCCAGCAGTTATGAGTCGCAGGGGGCGCGGGGCTACACCTTC. The encoded protein is CASSYESQGARGYTF.

The V call is TRBV5-8, the J call TRBJ2-1, with 7 bases fitting TRBD1. Germline trimming cut 4 bases from V and 1 base from J; bases unmatched to any gene: 5. This CDR3 contains 15 residues. CDR1 is SGHTS, CDR2 YDEGEE, per germline. CDR3 residues: CASSSDRVSYNEQFF. The DNA of the CDR3 is TGTGCCAGCAGCAGCGACAGGGTTTCCTACAATGAGCAGTTCTTC. The full variable domain, with the rest looked up from reference TRBV5-8 and TRBJ2-1, is EAGVTQSPTHLIKTRGQQATLRCSPISGHTSVYWYQQALGLGLQFLLWYDEGEERNRGNFPPRFSGRQFPNYSSELNVNALELEDSALYLCASSSDRVSYNEQFFGPGTRLTVL.

This clone has just one count. The CDR3 DNA follows: TGCAGCGTCCGAGCGGGAGTTGCCTACAATGAGCAGTTCTTC. It specifies CSVRAGVAYNEQFF. The rearrangement uses TRBV29-1 and TRBJ2-1; TRBD2 matches at 8 bases. Germline CDR1 SQVTM, CDR2 ANQGSEA. CDR3 length: 14 residues. V lost 6 bases, J lost 2 bases, and 6 bases stayed unmatched.

This rearrangement joins TRBV27 to TRBJ2-7; 13 positions match TRBD2. Per germline, CDR1 MNHEY and CDR2 SMNVEV (reference sequence). Trimming removed 2 bases from V and 2 bases from J; junction bases left unmatched: 3. The CDR3 extends over 16 amino acids. CDR3 in amino acids: CASSLGGLAGTYEQYF. The DNA for the CDR3 is TGTGCCAGCAGTTTAGGGGGACTAGCGGGAACCTACGAGCAGTACTTC.

V usage is TRBV19 and J usage is TRBJ2-7; weak D call: TRBD2 (6 bases). The CDR3 is 14 amino acids. V lost 7 bases and J lost 1, with 14 bases in between. Per germline, CDR1 LNHDA and CDR2 SQIVND (reference sequence). The CDR3 here is CASIRVADSYEQYF. The CDR3 coding sequence is TGTGCCAGTATTAGAGTAGCGGATTCCTACGAGCAGTACTTC. The full variable domain, with the rest looked up from reference TRBV19 and TRBJ2-7, is DGGITQSPKYLFRKEGQNVTLSCEQNLNHDAMYWYRQDPGQGLRLIYYSQIVNDFQKGDIAEGYSVSREKKESFPLTVTSAQKNPTAFYLCASIRVADSYEQYFGPGTRLTVT.

The chain uses TRBV7-2 and TRBJ2-5; the D is unclear. Trimming left V 1 base short and J 1 base short, with 7 bases between. This CDR3 has 14 amino acids. The germline CDR1 and CDR2 sequences are SGHTA and FQGNSA. The chain's CDR3 is CASSLVIAQETQYF. DNA for the CDR3: TGTGCCAGCAGCTTAGTGATAGCCCAAGAGACCCAGTACTTC. The full variable domain, with the rest looked up from reference TRBV7-2 and TRBJ2-5, is GAGVSQSPSNKVTEKGKDVELRCDPISGHTALYWYRQSLGQGLEFLIYFQGNSAPDKSGLPSDRFSAERTGGSVSTLTIQRTQQEDSAVYLCASSLVIAQETQYFGPGTRLLVL.

The sample holds one count of this clone. This rearrangement joins TRBV9 to TRBJ2-1; the D gene is possibly TRBD2 (6 bases). This CDR3 contains 18 residues. Trimming stripped 4 bases from V and 6 bases from J, with 26 bases between. Germline CDR1 is SGDLS and CDR2 is YYNGEE. CDR3 in DNA: TGTGCCAGCAGCCCCGGAGGTAGCGGCACCTATTCGGGCAATGAGCAGTTCTTC. Its protein is CASSPGGSGTYSGNEQFF.

DNA of the CDR3: TGCAGTGCTAGTTCGCTAGCGGGTTCCTACAATGAGCAGTTCTTC. Protein sequence: CSASSLAGSYNEQFF. The chain uses TRBV20-1 and TRBJ2-1; 8 nucleotides agree with TRBD2. The length of the CDR3 is 15 residues. V lost 3 bases, J lost 1 base, and 5 bases stayed unmatched. Germline V gives CDR1 DFQATT, CDR2 SNEGSKA (reference sequence).

J is TRBJ2-5 and V is TRBV30, with D unclear. V gave up 1 base and J gave up 1 base, with 7 bases separating them. This CDR3 has 13 residues. CDR1 and CDR2 from the germline V gene are GTSNPN and SVGIG (reference sequence). CDR3 DNA: TGTGCCTGGAGTGGCCAGGTCCAAGAGACCCAGTACTTC. Translated: CAWSGQVQETQYF.

The V call is TRBV6-5, the J call TRBJ2-2, with 12 bases fitting TRBD2. With V trimmed by 0 bases and J by 4 bases, 0 bases remained unmatched. The V gene's germline CDR1 is MNHEY and CDR2 SVGAGI. The CDR3 consists of 16 residues. DNA for the CDR3: TGTGCCAGCAGTTACTCGACTAGCGGGGGCACCGGGGAGCTGTTTTTT. This translates into CASSYSTSGGTGELFF.

This clone was recorded a few times. The V call is TRBV27, the J call TRBJ2-7; tentative D call: TRBD1 (6 bases). Germline V CDR1 and CDR2: MNHEY, SMNVEV (reference sequence). CDR3 length equals 15 residues. V was shortened by 1 base and J by 6 bases, with 16 bases between the two germline ends. In DNA form, the CDR3 reads TGTGCCAGCAGTTTATGGGGGCCCTCTCGATCCGAGCAGTACTTC. Protein: CASSLWGPSRSEQYF.

This chain uses TRBV3-1 (or the pseudogene TRBV3-2) with TRBJ2-1; 11 bases agree with TRBD2. Germline V CDR1 and CDR2: LGHDT, YNNKEL (reference sequence). This CDR3 has 16 residues. J gave up 5 bases and V 1 base, and 4 bases lay outside the gene matches. The CDR3 reads CASSQAVLAGDNEQFF. For the CDR3, the DNA is TGTGCCAGCAGCCAAGCCGTACTAGCGGGAGACAATGAGCAGTTCTTC.

This CDR3 is CASSARDQPQHF. CDR3 DNA: TGTGCCAGCAGCGCCAGGGATCAGCCCCAGCATTTT. The chain carries TRBV14 and TRBJ1-5; TRBD1 is a possible D gene (5 bases). The CDR3 length is 12 residues. With 5 bases removed from V and 5 bases from J, the gap between germline ends came to 7 bases. Germline V gives CDR1 SGHDN, CDR2 FVKESK.

This clone was seen a handful of times. The chain employs TRBV21-1 and TRBJ2-3; TRBD2 is the table's D call, not checked against the DNA. TRBV21-1 is a documented pseudogene. The CDR3 runs 23 residues. The CDR3 nucleotides read TGTGCCAGCAGCAAAGCGATAAGAGGTCCGATGGGGACTAGCGGGAGTTTCAGAGATACGCAGTATTTT. This gives the protein CASSKAIRGPMGTSGSFRDTQYF.

The chain carries TRBV7-8 and TRBJ1-5, with 11 positions matching TRBD1. Trimming removed 5 bases from V and 7 bases from J; junction bases left unmatched: 4. The germline CDR1 and CDR2 sequences are SGHVS and FQNEAQ. The length of the CDR3 is 14 residues. DNA for the CDR3: TGTGCCAGCAGCCCTGGGACAGGGGGACAGCCCCAGCATTTT. This sequence encodes CASSPGTGGQPQHF.

The gene calls are TRBV10-3 and TRBJ2-1, with TRBD2 matching 9 bases. With V trimmed by 8 bases and J by 4 bases, 9 bases remained unmatched. Per germline, CDR1 ENHRY and CDR2 SYGVKD. The CDR3 is made up of 15 amino acids. In nucleotides, the CDR3 is TGTGCCATCGGAATAGGACTAGCGTCTTACAATGAGCAGTTCTTC. Its protein product is CAIGIGLASYNEQFF.

This sequence joins TRBV29-1 and TRBJ1-5; possibly TRBD1 for D (6 bases). CDR1 SQVTM and CDR2 ANQGSEA come from the germline V gene. The V and J ends lost 4 bases and 7 bases respectively, with 14 bases between them. The CDR3 runs to 13 residues. The CDR3 reads CSVGPDRLQPQHF. DNA for the CDR3: TGCAGCGTTGGGCCTGACAGGTTGCAGCCCCAGCATTTT.

The chain combines TRBV19 with TRBJ2-3, with TRBD2 as a possible D gene (6 bases). This CDR3 region has 16 residues. Germline CDR1 and CDR2: LNHDA and SQIVND (reference sequence). With 2 bases removed from V and 1 base from J, the gap between germline ends came to 13 bases. This CDR3 reads CASSIRASDGTDTQYF. The DNA for the CDR3 is TGTGCCAGTAGTATACGCGCTAGCGACGGCACAGATACGCAGTATTTT.

The rearrangement joins TRBV7-8 to TRBJ1-2, with 9 bases matching TRBD1. Germline lookup yields CDR1 SGHVS and CDR2 FQNEAQ. This CDR3 is 16 amino acids long. The V gene end was trimmed by 4 bases and the J gene end by 9 bases; junction bases not matched to a gene: 15. The CDR3 protein is CASSSLGVGQGRRYTF. The CDR3 nucleotides are TGTGCCAGCAGCTCCCTGGGTGTGGGACAGGGACGACGCTACACCTTC.